One and the same sample provided the 30 T cell receptor beta chains below, sequenced in a study of Graves' ophthalmopathy and Graves' hyperthyroidism. The authors amplified TCR beta CDR3 regions from RNA transcripts. RT-PCR with HTBI primers came first, then second-round multiplex PCR. TCRdb fed the multiplex PCR reads into MiXCR, producing one record per CDR3 protein. The sample has over 450,000 distinct CDR3 sequences; roughly an eighth are singletons. The sample consisted of blood. The receptors stem from a woman aged 25 to 39 with Graves' ophthalmopathy.

This clonotype has a count of ten or more. V gene TRBV28 combines with J gene TRBJ1-2, with TRBD1 identical over 9 bases. Per the germline V gene, CDR1 is MDHEN and CDR2 is SYDVKM. This CDR3 region has 13 residues. The J segment lost 3 bases and the V segment lost 7 bases, leaving 3 bases of the junction unmatched. The CDR3 loop is CASNRGQYYGYTF. In DNA, the CDR3 is TGTGCCAGCAACAGGGGGCAGTACTATGGCTACACCTTC.

This clonotype was seen ten or more times. The V gene is TRBV20-1, the J gene TRBJ1-5, with D hard to call. Germline CDR1 reads DFQATT; CDR2 reads SNEGSKA (reference sequence). V was pared by 3 bases and J by 7 bases, with 13 bases between. The length of the CDR3 is 13 residues. CDR3 DNA sequence: TGCAGTGCTAGGTCCACCCGTGGGCAGCCCCAGCATTTT. Residues: CSARSTRGQPQHF.

This clonotype showed up many times. The V call is TRBV18, the J call TRBJ1-2; no definite D call. V gave up 3 bases and J gave up 8 bases, with 13 bases separating them. The CDR3 has 13 amino acids. CDR1 is KGHSH, CDR2 LQKENI, per germline. The chain's CDR3 is CASSPSDTRGYTF. Written as DNA, the CDR3 is TGTGCCAGCTCACCTTCTGACACCCGGGGCTACACCTTC.

The chain carries TRBV19 and TRBJ1-1; D is undetermined. The germline CDR1 and CDR2 sequences are LNHDA and SQIVND (reference sequence). The CDR3 is made up of 15 amino acids. Trimming took off 1 base at V and 1 base at J, with 10 bases between the two ends. CDR3 DNA: TGTGCCAGTAGTATAGTAGGAGCGGGGAACACTGAAGCTTTCTTT. Translating gives CASSIVGAGNTEAFF.

This clonotype was found many times. Here the CDR3 reads CSASASSRGRPEAFF. The CDR3 DNA follows: TGCAGTGCTAGCGCCTCTAGCAGGGGGAGGCCTGAAGCTTTCTTT. The genes are TRBV20-1 and TRBJ1-1; TRBD1 agrees at 7 bases. The CDR3 loop spans 15 amino acids. Per germline, CDR1 DFQATT and CDR2 SNEGSKA (reference sequence). V was clipped by 3 bases and J by 6 bases; unmatched bases: 13.

Ten or more counts support this clonotype. The CDR3: CATVAQGNEQYF. The CDR3 nucleotides read TGTGCCACCGTAGCGCAGGGTAACGAGCAGTACTTC. This sequence joins TRBV10-3 and TRBJ2-7; the D gene could be TRBD1 or TRBD2 (5 bases each). V was cut by 10 bases and J by 5 bases, with 15 bases left in between. In germline, CDR1 is ENHRY, CDR2 SYGVKD. The CDR3 contains 12 residues.

This clonotype was picked up a small number of times. This chain connects TRBV14 to TRBJ2-7; no reliable D call. The germline V gene has CDR1 SGHDN and CDR2 FVKESK. CDR3 length equals 16 residues. The V gene lost 4 bases and the J gene lost 0 bases, with 16 bases spanning the gap. The CDR3 region is CASSLGIRLHSYEQYF. For the CDR3, the DNA is TGTGCCAGCAGCCTTGGGATAAGATTACACTCCTACGAGCAGTACTTC.

This clonotype was counted ten times or more. This chain uses TRBV12-3 or TRBV12-4 with TRBJ1-1; possible D gene TRBD1, 5 bases. CDR3 length equals 14 residues. Trimming removed 1 base at V and 6 bases at J, with 12 bases between. CDR3 DNA sequence: TGTGCCAGCAGTTTAGGGGCAGGGTTGTCTGAAGCTTTCTTT. It translates to CASSLGAGLSEAFF.

This clonotype was counted a few times. This sequence joins TRBV5-6 and TRBJ1-2; D ambiguous. V was clipped by 4 bases and J by 2 bases, with 12 bases between them. CDR1 SGHDT and CDR2 YYEEEE come from the germline V gene. This CDR3 spans 14 amino acids. The DNA for the CDR3 is TGTGCCAGCAGCATGTCGGGCAGAAACTATGGCTACACCTTC. It codes for CASSMSGRNYGYTF.

There are many counts of this clonotype. This chain uses TRBV6-5 with TRBJ1-2; 10 bases match TRBD1. CDR1 is MNHEY, CDR2 SVGAGI, per germline. J was trimmed by 4 bases and V by 7 bases; bases with no gene match: 6. This CDR3 spans 14 amino acids. In nucleotides, the CDR3 is TGTGCCAGCACCCGGGACAGGGGCGTCTATGGCTACACCTTC. It yields the protein CASTRDRGVYGYTF.

Worth noting for this clonotype: A much larger clone is a single base away; this may be a read error. The chain couples TRBV18 to TRBJ2-7; tentatively, D is TRBD2 (6 bases). CDR3 length: 17 amino acids. From germline, CDR1 is KGHSH and CDR2 LQKENI. The CDR3 spells CASSSPPGASMSREQYF. CDR3 sequence (DNA): TGTGCCAGCTCATCACCGCCGGGAGCTTCAATGTCGCGGGAGCAGTACTTC.

This clonotype was recorded at least ten times. The rearrangement uses TRBV9 and TRBJ1-1; 8 bases line up with TRBD1. Germline V gives CDR1 SGDLS, CDR2 YYNGEE. The CDR3 loop spans 14 amino acids. J gave up 5 bases and V 3 bases, and 6 bases lay outside the gene matches. CDR3 sequence (DNA): TGTGCCAGCAGCGGTGACAGGGGTACAACTGAAGCTTTCTTT. This gives the protein CASSGDRGTTEAFF.

In nucleotides, the CDR3 is TGTGCCAGCAGTTACCCCCGCCAGATCCTGAACACCGGGGAGCTGTTTTTT. Its translation is CASSYPRQILNTGELFF. The chain links TRBV6-5 to TRBJ2-2; no clear D gene. V was cut by 2 bases and J by 1 base, with 14 bases left in between. Germline V CDR1 and CDR2: MNHEY, SVGAGI. The length of the CDR3 is 17 residues.

This clonotype was detected many times. The chain links TRBV12-3 or TRBV12-4 to TRBJ1-1; tentative D call: TRBD1 (5 bases). Trimming pared 3 bases from V and 7 bases from J, leaving 12 bases between. The CDR3 contains 13 residues. The CDR3 sequence is CASSFLGEHEAFF. For the CDR3, the DNA is TGTGCCAGCAGTTTCTTGGGGGAGCATGAAGCTTTCTTT.

The chain has TRBV5-5 and TRBJ2-2; a possible D gene is TRBD2 (5 bases). This CDR3 is built from 15 residues. Trimming pared 2 bases from V and 5 bases from J, leaving 13 bases between. Germline assignment: CDR1 SGHKS and CDR2 YYEKEE (reference sequence). The CDR3 DNA sequence: TGTGCCAGCAGCTTTGGTGGGCCGGGGACCGGGGAGCTGTTTTTT. Translation: CASSFGGPGTGELFF.

This clonotype has a count of ten or more. The chain couples TRBV28 to TRBJ2-7; 8 bases match TRBD1. This CDR3 has 14 residues. V lost 6 bases and J lost 2; bases outside the gene matches: 6. Germline V gene data show CDR1 as MDHEN and CDR2 as SYDVKM. The CDR3 loop reads CASRPDRATYEQYF. CDR3 in DNA: TGTGCCAGCAGGCCGGACAGGGCGACCTACGAGCAGTACTTC.

This clonotype was observed many times. This may arise from a read error, as a much more abundant clone is one base away. The chain is built from TRBV12-3 or TRBV12-4 and TRBJ1-3; unclear D gene. The CDR3 contains 14 residues. CDR3 coding DNA: TGTGCCAGCAGCCCTGAACAGCTTGGAAACACCGTATATTTT. Its translation is CASSPEQLGNTVYF.

This clonotype was recorded at least ten times. CDR3 in DNA: TGTGCCAGTTTTACAGGGATTGAAGCTTTCTTT. As protein: CASFTGIEAFF. V and J are TRBV19 and TRBJ1-1; maybe TRBD1 (6 bases). Germline V CDR1 and CDR2: LNHDA, SQIVND (reference sequence). Deletions cut 8 bases from V and 7 bases from J, with 11 bases between. There are 11 residues in the CDR3.

This clonotype has a count of ten or more. The chain combines TRBV15 with TRBJ2-5, with D possibly matching TRBD1 (5 bases). V gave up 4 bases and J gave up 5 bases, with 8 bases separating them. The V gene's germline CDR1 is LNHNV and CDR2 YYDKDF (reference sequence). The CDR3 loop spans 12 amino acids. DNA of the CDR3: TGTGCCACCAGCAAGGGGTATGAGACCCAGTACTTC. Its translation: CATSKGYETQYF.

The table lists this clonotype with many counts. The rearrangement uses TRBV7-8 and TRBJ1-1; D is uncertain. Germline loops: CDR1 SGHVS, CDR2 FQNEAQ. The CDR3 length is 15 residues. The V and J ends lost 5 bases and 3 bases respectively, with 16 bases between them. The CDR3 spells CASSPQNIHYTEAFF. The CDR3 bases are TGTGCCAGCAGCCCGCAGAACATACACTACACTGAAGCTTTCTTT.

Points on this clonotype: This clone may be a read error of a much larger clone one base away. The V gene is TRBV30, the J gene TRBJ2-5, with D perhaps being TRBD1 or TRBD2 (5 bases each). Germline V gene lookup returns CDR1 GTSNPN and CDR2 SVGIG (reference sequence). V was clipped by 5 bases and J by 2 bases, with 18 bases between them. CDR3 size: 15 residues. CDR3 in DNA: TGTGCCTGGGTCCCCCTGGGACGGCTACAAGAGACCCAGTACTTC. Translation gives CAWVPLGRLQETQYF. Combining the CDR3 with reference TRBV30 and TRBJ2-5 gives the whole variable domain SQTIHQWPATLVQPVGSPLSLECTVEGTSNPNLYWYRQAAGRGLQLLFYSVGIGQISSEVPQNLSASRPQDRQFILSSKKLLLSDSGFYLCAWVPLGRLQETQYFGPGTRLLVL.

In its sample, this clonotype was seen many times. This chain joins TRBV20-1 and TRBJ1-2; D is unresolved. Trimming left V 0 bases short and J 1 base short, with 6 bases between. The CDR3 is 13 amino acids. Germline V gene data show CDR1 as DFQATT and CDR2 as SNEGSKA (reference sequence). CDR3 DNA: TGCAGTGCTAGAGATCTTAATAACTATGGCTACACCTTC. Its protein is CSARDLNNYGYTF.

This clonotype was seen many times. The chain joins TRBV27 to TRBJ1-5; D might be TRBD1 (6 bases). The CDR3 consists of 14 residues. Trimming stripped 3 bases from V and 5 bases from J, with 11 bases between. Germline CDR1 is MNHEY and CDR2 is SMNVEV (reference sequence). Here the CDR3 DNA reads TGTGCCAGCAGTTTCCAGGGGAGGGATCAGCCCCAGCATTTT. It translates to CASSFQGRDQPQHF.

There are many counts of this clonotype. This sequence joins TRBV5-1 and TRBJ1-5; no clear D. V lost 5 bases to trimming and J lost 7 bases, with 13 bases between them. The CDR3 totals 13 residues. Germline assignment: CDR1 SGHRS and CDR2 YFSETQ. CDR3 bases: TGCGCCAGCAGTTCTGAAGGAAGCCAGCCCCAGCATTTT. Amino acid sequence: CASSSEGSQPQHF.

This clonotype has a single count. A much bigger clone sits one base away, suggesting this may be a read error. The gene calls are TRBV20-1 and TRBJ1-2; the D is unclear. This CDR3 has 12 amino acids. The germline V and J ends were trimmed by 3 bases and 8 bases, with 13 bases remaining between them. Germline V CDR1 and CDR2: DFQATT, SNEGSKA (reference sequence). CDR3 coding DNA: TGCAGTGCTAGGTGTTTACGGAAAGGCTACACCTTC. Translating it yields CSARCLRKGYTF.

This clonotype was detected many times. The chain joins TRBV12-3 or TRBV12-4 to TRBJ1-5; 10 bases fit TRBD1. V lost 3 bases and J lost 6; bases outside the gene matches: 5. This CDR3 contains 15 residues. The CDR3 region has the DNA TGTGCCAGCAGTTTTCGGACAGGGGGAGGTCAGCCCCAGCATTTT. This sequence encodes CASSFRTGGGQPQHF.

This sequence joins TRBV6-1 and TRBJ1-3, with TRBD1 identical over 7 bases. The CDR3 has 14 residues. Per the germline V gene, CDR1 is MNHNS and CDR2 is SASEGT. After removal of 6 bases from V and 2 bases from J, the junction contained 4 bases not matched to a gene. As DNA, the CDR3 is TGTGCCAGCAGAAGACAGGGCGCTGGAAACACCATATATTTT. Translated, it gives CASRRQGAGNTIYF.

This clonotype showed up many times. The chain employs TRBV3-1 and TRBJ2-7; 8 bases line up with TRBD2. V was clipped by 4 bases and J by 2 bases; unmatched bases: 7. The CDR3 has 15 amino acids. The germline CDR1 and CDR2 sequences are LGHDT and YNNKEL (reference sequence). CDR3 residues: CASSLRTSPTYEQYF. In nucleotides, the CDR3 is TGTGCCAGCAGCCTACGGACTAGCCCGACCTACGAGCAGTACTTC.

This clonotype appeared many times. This sequence joins TRBV19 and TRBJ2-7; 8 bases fit TRBD1. CDR3 length: 14 residues. Unmatched junction bases numbered 5, after V lost 3 bases and J lost 4 bases. Germline CDR1 and CDR2: LNHDA and SQIVND (reference sequence). The CDR3 is CASSMSGTGYEQYF. For the CDR3, the DNA is TGTGCCAGTAGTATGTCTGGGACAGGTTACGAGCAGTACTTC.

This clonotype occurred many times. The chain has TRBV20-1 and TRBJ2-7, with 9 bases lining up with TRBD2. Germline assignment: CDR1 DFQATT and CDR2 SNEGSKA (reference sequence). The ends lost 5 bases at V and 1 base at J; junction bases unmatched: 9. The length of the CDR3 is 15 residues. The CDR3 DNA sequence: TGCAGTGCTCGGAGGGCTAGCGGGATATCCTACGAGCAGTACTTC. This sequence encodes CSARRASGISYEQYF.